This T cell receptor beta chain was captured in a study of blood T cell repertoires in COVID-19. This CDR3 has 12 amino acids. Looked up from germline, CDR1 is MDHEN and CDR2 is SYDVKM. The V gene end was trimmed by 5 bases and the J gene end by 11 bases; junction bases not matched to a gene: 8. Generated by immunoSEQ multiplex PCR, the TCRdb table keeps only in-frame clones and is missing some. In the table there are approximately 150,000 clones, roughly nine tenths of which are singletons. Sequencing input: peripheral blood. J is TRBJ1-1 and V is TRBV28; 7 bases match TRBD1. This TCR derives from a human donor in a cohort sampled during active COVID-19. The DNA for the CDR3 is TGTGCCAGCAGTGTCCGACAGGGAGGCGCTTTCTTT. It translates to CASSVRQGGAFF.